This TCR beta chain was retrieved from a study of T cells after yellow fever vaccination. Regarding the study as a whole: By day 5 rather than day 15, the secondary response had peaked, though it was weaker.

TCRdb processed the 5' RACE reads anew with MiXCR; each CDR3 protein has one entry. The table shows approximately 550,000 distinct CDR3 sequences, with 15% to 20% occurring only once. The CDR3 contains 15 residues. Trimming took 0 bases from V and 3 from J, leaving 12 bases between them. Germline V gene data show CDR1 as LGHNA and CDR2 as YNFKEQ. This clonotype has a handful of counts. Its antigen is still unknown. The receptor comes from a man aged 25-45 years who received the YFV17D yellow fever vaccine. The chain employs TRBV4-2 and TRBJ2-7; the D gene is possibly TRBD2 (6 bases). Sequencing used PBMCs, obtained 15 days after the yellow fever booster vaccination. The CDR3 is CASSQDQGGDYEQYF. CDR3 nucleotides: TGTGCCAGCAGCCAAGATCAAGGCGGGGACTACGAGCAGTACTTC.